The rows below give T cell receptor beta chains drawn from one sample of a study of blood T cell repertoires in COVID-19. Sequenced by immunoSEQ multiplex PCR; TCRdb stores in-frame clones only, minus some. The top ten clones hold approximately 4% of a sample with a few hundred thousand clones, nearly 90% of them seen once. The specimen sequenced was PBMCs or T cells enriched from blood (not recorded which). The source is a woman between 18 and 30 years old with acute COVID-19. The CDR3 runs from the conserved cysteine through the conserved F or W. D genes are given only for firm matches. Clone size is stated in some rows and not others, as once, few, many or a class when expanded.

d_call j_call clone_size v_call cdr3_nt cdr3_aa
TRBD1 TRBJ1-2 . TRBV28 TGTGCCAGCAGTTCAGGGACAGGGCATAACTATGGCTACACCTTC CASSSGTGHNYGYTF
TRBD1 TRBJ1-6 few TRBV28 TGTGCCAGCAGTCGAGGACAGGACAGCTATAATTCACCCCTCCACTTT CASSRGQDSYNSPLHF
TRBD1 TRBJ1-1 . TRBV7-2 TGTGCCAGCAGCTCCCAGACAGGGGGCTTAGTAGCTTTCTTT CASSSQTGGLVAFF
. TRBJ2-1 . TRBV12-3/TRBV12-4 TGTGCCAGCAGTTTTACCTACCCTAATGAGCAGTTCTTC CASSFTYPNEQFF
. TRBJ1-2 . TRBV2 TGTGCCAGCAGTGAAGAAGGGGCTTATGGCTATGGCTACACCTTC CASSEEGAYGYGYTF
. TRBJ2-2 . TRBV4-1 TGCGCCAGCAGCCAAGATTCAGTAGACTGGCGGATCCCCCCGAAGGAGCTGTTTTTT CASSQDSVDWRIPPKELFF
. TRBJ1-2 . TRBV10-3 TGTGCCATCAGTGAGTCGAGGATCAACTATGGCTACACCTTC CAISESRINYGYTF
. TRBJ2-2 . TRBV28 TGTGCCAGCAGGTCCCTTGGGAGAGACACCGGGGAGCTGTTTTTT CASRSLGRDTGELFF
TRBD1 TRBJ1-1 . TRBV2 TGTGCCAGCCCGGGACAGGATAGCACTGAAGCTTTCTTT CASPGQDSTEAFF
TRBD1 TRBJ1-2 . TRBV3-1/TRBV3-2 TGTGCCAGCAGCCCTTCGACGGGACAGAGTGCCTACACCTTC CASSPSTGQSAYTF
TRBD1 TRBJ2-1 . TRBV28 TGTGCCAGCAGGCCCGGGACAGGGGGGGATGAGCAGTTCTTC CASRPGTGGDEQFF
. TRBJ1-2 . TRBV10-3 TGTGCCATCAGTGAGTCGGTTGGGGACATCGGAATCTATGGCTACACCTTC CAISESVGDIGIYGYTF
TRBD1 TRBJ2-7 . TRBV30 TGTGCCTTTGGACAGGCCTACGAGCAGTACTTC CAFGQAYEQYF
. TRBJ1-1 . TRBV4-1 TGCGCCAGCAGCCAAGATCAGGGGTTTTTGAACACTGAAGCTTTCTTT CASSQDQGFLNTEAFF
TRBD1 TRBJ1-1 . TRBV27 TGTGCCAGCAGTTTATCGAATCTGAGGACAGGGATCACTGAAGCTTTCTTT CASSLSNLRTGITEAFF
. TRBJ1-6 . TRBV19 TGTGCCAGTAGTAGGTCAGAATATCCAGGGAATTCACCCCTCCACTTT CASSRSEYPGNSPLHF
. TRBJ1-1 once TRBV11-2 TGTGCCAGCAGCTTAGATATCACTGAAGCTTTCTTT CASSLDITEAFF
. TRBJ1-2 . TRBV9 TGTGCCAGCAGCGTTAGAGGACAGAACTATGGCTACACCTTC CASSVRGQNYGYTF
. TRBJ1-3 . TRBV7-9 TGTGCCAGCAGCTTGCCCCGAGACTCTGGAAACACCATATATTTT CASSLPRDSGNTIYF
TRBD1 TRBJ1-4 . TRBV6-1 TGTGCCAGCAGTGAGGACAGGGGAGGGCTTAATGAAAAACTGTTTTTT CASSEDRGGLNEKLFF
TRBD1 TRBJ1-2 . TRBV4-2 TGTGCCAGCAGCCAGACCGGGACAGGCCTCAGGGGCTACACCTTC CASSQTGTGLRGYTF
. TRBJ2-5 . TRBV20-1 TGCAGTGCTAACCGGGATGAGACCCAGTACTTC CSANRDETQYF
TRBD1 TRBJ2-7 . TRBV28 TGTGCCAGCAGCGGTGGCAGGGGGCTGAATTCCTACGAGCAGTACTTC CASSGGRGLNSYEQYF